This T cell receptor beta chain was captured in a study of cytomegalovirus exposure and HLA in healthy donors. Overall study context: Earlier work reported some 110 million unique TCR beta sequences from 150 million to 200 million T cells.

Deletions cut 6 bases from V and 0 bases from J, with 18 bases between. The CDR3 length is 17 residues. Germline CDR1 and CDR2: MDHEN and SYDVKM. PCR involved 60 Vbeta and 13 Jbeta primers. Sequencing was performed with immunoSEQ multiplex PCR; in TCRdb, only in-frame clones are kept and a portion is missing. The data show about 71,000 clones, around two thirds seen once. For this clone: Its antigen is undetermined.

Overall study findings and caveats: Only CMV serostatus was available as immune exposure information. Using a false discovery rate of 0.05, a later analysis showed that 16,951 TCR beta sequences were associated with HLA alleles.

Whereas donors were nominally healthy upon sampling, unrecorded immune exposures were probable. Sequencing was performed on PBMCs. This sequence was found in a woman in her forties or fifties in good health and CMV-seropositive. The V call is TRBV28, the J call TRBJ1-5; D remains ambiguous. This CDR3 reads CASSPPGGRYSNQPQHF. In DNA form, the CDR3 reads TGTGCCAGCAGCCCGCCGGGTGGCCGATATAGCAATCAGCCCCAGCATTTT.